This entry is about one T cell receptor (beta chain). The CDR3 has 14 amino acids. Germline V CDR1 and CDR2: MNHEY, SMNVEV (reference sequence). V was clipped by 5 bases and J by 2 bases, with 10 bases between them. The data were produced by immunoSEQ multiplex PCR, yet TCRdb's version contains in-frame clones alone and is incomplete. The table has around 63,000 clones, approximately 90% seen once. These data come from a study of T cell changes during pregnancy in multiple sclerosis. The sequence came from a female donor with multiple sclerosis, enrolled in a pregnancy study. The V gene is TRBV27, the J gene TRBJ1-5, with a tentative D call TRBD1 (5 bases). Here the sequenced sample was peripheral blood, taken after pregnancy. In nucleotides, the CDR3 is TGTGCCAGCAGTCCCCAGGGTCGCAATCAGCCCCAGCATTTT. Translation gives CASSPQGRNQPQHF.